Here is one TCR beta chain with its context. What it binds is not known. PCR used 60 Vbeta primers and 13 Jbeta primers. The repertoire was sequenced with immunoSEQ multiplex PCR; TCRdb's copy has only in-frame clones and lacks some. The sample includes roughly 140,000 clones, almost 80% of them seen just once. The data stem from a study of cytomegalovirus exposure and HLA in healthy donors. Findings and caveats of the study: TCR beta chain V- and J-gene trimming was linked, in a later analysis, to a missense variant in DCLRE1C. Most of the CMV-associated TCR beta chains (in a later analysis) appeared to be HLA-restricted. In an earlier analysis, productive rearrangement rates for most beta V segments clustered near 90% or 30%.

The source of this sequence is a woman aged 25 to 39 in good health and CMV-seronegative. Sequenced material: PBMCs.

In DNA form, the CDR3 reads TGTGCCAGCAGCTCCGAAGGGGGGGTCCGCGCGCAGTATTTT. Translating it yields CASSSEGGVRAQYF. This chain joins TRBV7-3 and TRBJ2-3; possible D gene TRBD2, 7 bases. The CDR3 runs to 14 residues. Germline V CDR1 and CDR2: SGHTA, FQGTGA. Trimming took off 4 bases at V and 10 bases at J, with 18 bases between the two ends.